Presented here are 19 T cell receptor beta chains from one specimen sequenced in a study of T-cell reconstitution after alpha-beta-depleted transplantation in children. It was with unique molecular identifiers that the TCRbeta library was prepared. TCRdb processed the PCR reads anew with MiXCR; each CDR3 protein has one entry. The sample lists some 490,000 distinct CDR3 sequences, roughly an eighth occurring once. The sample in question was PBMCs from the stem cell graft donor, obtained from the stem cell graft. The receptors were sampled from a human donor who donated a stem cell graft to a child with combined immunodeficiency.

This clonotype was observed a few times. The J gene is TRBJ2-1, the V gene TRBV12-3 or TRBV12-4; D is ambiguous. CDR3 length equals 13 residues. The V end was cut by 2 bases, the J end by 4 bases, with 6 bases between. The CDR3 nucleotides are TGTGCCAGCAGTTTAAAACGGTACAATGAGCAGTTCTTC. As protein: CASSLKRYNEQFF.

The rearrangement links TRBV5-1 to TRBJ1-5; unclear D gene. Germline CDR1 is SGHRS and CDR2 is YFSETQ. Trimming cost V 9 bases and J 0 bases, with 16 bases left between them. The CDR3 spans 15 residues. The CDR3 protein is CATPLSHFSNQPQHF. The CDR3 DNA follows: TGCGCCACCCCCTTATCACATTTTAGCAATCAGCCCCAGCATTTT.

The chain uses TRBV6-2 or TRBV6-3 and TRBJ2-2; 9 bases agree with TRBD1. CDR3 length: 14 amino acids. Germline V lookup: CDR1 MNHEY, CDR2 SVGEGT. The trim removed 4 bases at V and 3 bases at J, leaving 0 bases unmatched. The CDR3: CASSWTGDTGELFF. The DNA of the CDR3 is TGTGCCAGCAGTTGGACAGGGGACACCGGGGAGCTGTTTTTT.

The chain uses TRBV7-8 and TRBJ2-7; the match to TRBD2 covers 13 bases. The CDR3 runs 15 residues. V shed 3 bases, J shed 2 bases, and the junction held 1 base outside the gene matches. From germline, CDR1 is SGHVS and CDR2 FQNEAQ. The CDR3 coding sequence is TGTGCCAGCAGCTTTGGACTAGCGGGAGCCTACGAGCAGTACTTC. It translates to CASSFGLAGAYEQYF.

The table lists this clonotype with a few counts. The chain employs TRBV6-2 or TRBV6-3 and TRBJ2-1, with D perhaps TRBD1 or TRBD2 (5 bases each). V shed 2 bases and J shed 8 bases, with 19 bases lying between them. The germline CDR1 and CDR2 sequences are MNHEY and SVGEGT. The CDR3 covers 16 residues. CDR3 sequence: CASSYGAGPGLDEQFF. CDR3 nucleotides: TGTGCCAGCAGTTACGGGGCGGGCCCAGGGTTGGATGAGCAGTTCTTC.

This clonotype came up many times. This chain links TRBV12-3 or TRBV12-4 with TRBJ2-3, with 13 bases fitting TRBD2. The CDR3 extends over 17 amino acids. The junction had 11 bases not matched to a gene; V was cut back by 6 bases and J by 5 bases. The CDR3, as DNA: TGTGCCAGCAGCATCCTTGGACTAGCGGGAGAGGAAGATACGCAGTATTTT. This gives the protein CASSILGLAGEEDTQYF.

The table lists this clonotype with many counts. V gene TRBV12-3 or TRBV12-4 combines with J gene TRBJ1-1; D perhaps matches TRBD1 (5 bases). This CDR3 contains 14 residues. Trimming shortened V by 5 bases and J by 4 bases, and 14 bases separated the two germline ends. CDR3 DNA: TGTGCCAGCAGTGTCAGGGTGGCAAGCACTGAAGCTTTCTTT. It specifies CASSVRVASTEAFF.

This clonotype was seen ten or more times. V gene TRBV7-9 combines with J gene TRBJ2-1; a weak D match, TRBD1 (5 bases). The CDR3 runs 17 residues. Trimming removed 1 base at V and 8 bases at J, with 21 bases between. From germline, CDR1 is SEHNR and CDR2 FQNEAQ (reference sequence). The CDR3 bases are TGTGCCAGCAGCTTAGAAGAGGACGGGCTCTCAGGGTATGAGCAGTTCTTC. Translation gives CASSLEEDGLSGYEQFF.

The chain is built from TRBV25-1 and TRBJ2-3; a weak D match, TRBD2 (6 bases). V was cut by 6 bases and J by 5 bases, with 21 bases left in between. CDR3 length equals 16 residues. Looked up from germline, CDR1 is MGHDK and CDR2 is SYGVNS. CDR3 nucleotide sequence: TGTGCCAGCAGCCCCAGCCAAGTGGGGGGAGGAGATACGCAGTATTTT. Its protein is CASSPSQVGGGDTQYF.

This clonotype came up many times. The chain joins TRBV9 to TRBJ2-3; TRBD2 matches 9 bases. The germline V gene encodes CDR1 SGDLS and CDR2 YYNGEE. V dropped 4 bases and J dropped 0; count of bases not matched to a gene: 18. The CDR3 has 20 amino acids. In nucleotides, the CDR3 is TGTGCCAGCAGCCCCAGATGGGGGGGTCAGAGCGGGGGGAGCACAGATACGCAGTATTTT. It is translated as CASSPRWGGQSGGSTDTQYF.

This clonotype came up many times. The rearrangement links TRBV4-2 to TRBJ2-2; a weak D match, TRBD1 (6 bases). The CDR3 sequence is 17 residues long. Germline V CDR1 and CDR2: LGHNA, YNFKEQ. V was trimmed by 0 bases and J by 0 bases, leaving 11 bases between them. The DNA of the CDR3 is TGTGCCAGCAGCCAAGATTTGTGGACAGCGAACACCGGGGAGCTGTTTTTT. Its translation: CASSQDLWTANTGELFF.

V is TRBV14 and J is TRBJ2-3; unclear D gene. The V gene's germline CDR1 is SGHDN and CDR2 FVKESK. The CDR3 runs to 15 residues. V shed 1 base and J shed 4 bases, with 12 bases lying between them. The CDR3 loop reads CASSQGGFVPDTQYF. The DNA for the CDR3 is TGTGCCAGCAGCCAAGGGGGATTTGTCCCAGATACGCAGTATTTT.

This clonotype was counted ten times or more. This rearrangement joins TRBV7-8 to TRBJ2-3; D is unclear. This CDR3 has 13 residues. Germline values: CDR1 SGHVS, CDR2 FQNEAQ. Trimming stripped 5 bases from V and 4 bases from J, with 10 bases between. The CDR3 sequence: CASSPRLPDTQYF. The CDR3 coding sequence is TGTGCCAGCAGCCCACGACTGCCAGATACGCAGTATTTT. Complete variable domain (other parts from reference TRBV7-8 and TRBJ2-3): GAGVSQSPRYKVAKRGQDVALRCDPISGHVSLFWYQQALGQGPEFLTYFQNEAQLDKSGLPSDRFFAERPEGSVSTLKIQRTQQEDSAVYLCASSPRLPDTQYFGPGTRLTVL.

This clonotype was counted a few times. The V call is TRBV21-1, the J call TRBJ2-7; the table names TRBD1, a call not compared with the DNA. TRBV21-1 is assigned pseudogene status. This CDR3 has 16 residues. CDR3 in DNA: TGTGCCAGCAGCAAAGAAGGAGGCAGGGGGACCTACGAGCAGTACTTC. The encoded protein is CASSKEGGRGTYEQYF.

This clonotype was counted many times. The chain recombines TRBV27 with TRBJ2-2, with TRBD1 matching 7 bases. V was pared by 6 bases and J by 3 bases, with 10 bases of the junction left unmatched. Germline CDR1 is MNHEY and CDR2 is SMNVEV (reference sequence). The CDR3 is 16 residues long. The CDR3 sequence is CASSHQGQIYTGELFF. For the CDR3, the DNA is TGTGCCAGCAGCCATCAGGGACAGATTTACACCGGGGAGCTGTTTTTT.

This clonotype was counted a few times. This rearrangement joins TRBV4-3 to TRBJ2-7; TRBD1 matches 8 bases. V trimming: 0 bases; J trimming: 1 base; junction bases outside the gene matches: 8. From germline, CDR1 is LGHNA and CDR2 YSLEER. The CDR3 totals 17 residues. CDR3 loop: CASSQDRTGGPSYEQYF. For the CDR3, the DNA is TGCGCCAGCAGCCAAGATAGAACAGGGGGACCTTCCTACGAGCAGTACTTC.

This clonotype was detected a few times. The chain couples TRBV7-9 to TRBJ2-1; D may match TRBD1 or TRBD2 (5 bases each). The CDR3 length is 15 residues. CDR1 SEHNR and CDR2 FQNEAQ come from the germline V gene (reference sequence). V dropped 1 base and J dropped 8 bases, with 15 bases sitting between them. Written as DNA, the CDR3 is TGTGCCAGCAGCTTAGGAGGGACGCACGTGGATGAGCAGTTCTTC. Protein product: CASSLGGTHVDEQFF. The variable domain in full, completed from reference TRBV7-9 and TRBJ2-1, reads DTGVSQNPRHKITKRGQNVTFRCDPISEHNRLYWYRQTLGQGPEFLTYFQNEAQLEKSRLLSDRFSAERPKGSFSTLEIQRTEQGDSAMYLCASSLGGTHVDEQFFGPGTRLTVL.

The chain employs TRBV12-3 or TRBV12-4 and TRBJ1-1; maybe TRBD1 (6 bases). The CDR3 consists of 13 residues. V was trimmed by 5 bases and J by 6 bases, leaving 13 bases between them. The CDR3 loop reads CASSPGGASEAFF. In nucleotides, the CDR3 is TGTGCCAGCAGTCCGGGGGGGGCTTCTGAAGCTTTCTTT.

The rearrangement uses TRBV15 and TRBJ2-7, with 12 nucleotides matching TRBD1. Looked up from germline, CDR1 is LNHNV and CDR2 is YYDKDF (reference sequence). There are 15 residues in the CDR3. Trimming at V came to 5 bases and at J to 2 bases, leaving 4 bases not matched to a gene. The CDR3 coding sequence is TGTGCCACCAGCCGGGGACAGGGGGCGACCTACGAGCAGTACTTC. Protein: CATSRGQGATYEQYF.